One and the same sample provided the 16 T cell receptor beta chains below, sequenced in a study of T cells in Graves' hyperthyroidism and ophthalmopathy. The CDR3 regions of TCR beta were amplified from RNA transcripts. The primer set for the first-round RT-PCR of the TCR CDR3 was HTBI. TCRdb used MiXCR to reprocess the multiplex PCR reads, holding one entry per CDR3 protein. The table includes 530,000 or so distinct CDR3 sequences, 17% detected once. Sequencing used blood. The receptors come from a woman under 30 with Graves' ophthalmopathy.

This clonotype was detected ten times or more. The chain recombines TRBV7-8 with TRBJ1-4; D uncertain. The germline V and J ends were trimmed by 0 bases and 11 bases, with 19 bases remaining between them. The CDR3 spans 16 residues. Germline-derived CDR1 and CDR2 are SGHVS and FQNEAQ. CDR3 DNA: TGTGCCAGCAGCTTAGCTCCTGGGATCCGATCGGAGAAACTGTTTTTT. Amino acids: CASSLAPGIRSEKLFF.

The chain carries TRBV5-1 and TRBJ2-1, with TRBD2 identical over 8 bases. Germline V gene data show CDR1 as SGHRS and CDR2 as YFSETQ. The junction had 6 bases not matched to a gene; V was cut back by 0 bases and J by 4 bases. The CDR3 is 16 amino acids. In nucleotides, the CDR3 is TGCGCCAGCAGCTTGGTCATAGCGGGATCTTACAATGAGCAGTTCTTC. Protein: CASSLVIAGSYNEQFF.

This clonotype came up many times. The chain couples TRBV11-3 to TRBJ2-1; a possible D gene is TRBD2 (6 bases). Germline V lookup: CDR1 SGHNT, CDR2 YENEEA. This CDR3 is 12 amino acids long. The germline V and J ends were trimmed by 4 bases and 8 bases, with 9 bases remaining between them. In nucleotides, the CDR3 is TGTGCCAGCAGCTGGGGGGACGATGAGCAGTTCTTC. This sequence encodes CASSWGDDEQFF.

The chain joins TRBV12-3 or TRBV12-4 to TRBJ2-3, with 8 bases matching TRBD2. CDR3 length: 15 amino acids. Unmatched junction bases numbered 5, after V lost 2 bases and J lost 4 bases. CDR3 residues: CASSLLLAEADTQYF. The CDR3 DNA sequence: TGTGCCAGCAGTTTATTACTAGCGGAAGCAGATACGCAGTATTTT.

This clonotype was recorded at least ten times. The chain joins TRBV12-3 or TRBV12-4 to TRBJ2-2; 11 bases agree with TRBD2. This CDR3 has 20 amino acids. V shed 5 bases and J 4 bases; nucleotides not matched to a gene: 18. The CDR3 spells CASSPRVGLAGGPGTGELFF. The CDR3 DNA reads as TGTGCCAGCAGTCCCAGAGTGGGATTAGCGGGAGGGCCTGGCACCGGGGAGCTGTTTTTT.

The V call is TRBV27, the J call TRBJ1-4; 10 nucleotides agree with TRBD1. V was clipped by 6 bases and J by 6 bases; unmatched bases: 4. CDR1 and CDR2 from the germline V gene are MNHEY and SMNVEV (reference sequence). The CDR3 length is 14 residues. The CDR3 bases are TGTGCCAGCAGCGACAGGGGGCTTCATGAAAAACTGTTTTTT. Its translation is CASSDRGLHEKLFF.

In its sample, this clonotype was seen a few times. CDR3 DNA: TGTGCCAGCAGTGGAGACAGGCGGATGACCATATATTTT. The encoded protein is CASSGDRRMTIYF. This chain links TRBV28 with TRBJ1-3, with D possibly TRBD1 on 6 matching bases. CDR3 length: 13 amino acids. Trimming removed 5 bases at V and 10 bases at J, with 15 bases between. The germline gives CDR1 MDHEN, CDR2 SYDVKM.

This clonotype has a count of ten or more. The chain employs TRBV3-1 and TRBJ1-2, with a tentative D call TRBD1 (5 bases). This CDR3 has 13 amino acids. Germline V gene lookup returns CDR1 LGHDT and CDR2 YNNKEL (reference sequence). V was cut by 3 bases and J by 8 bases, with 13 bases left in between. DNA for the CDR3: TGTGCCAGCAGCCACATCGGGACGCAAGGCTACACCTTC. Protein product: CASSHIGTQGYTF.

In its sample, this clonotype was seen a few times. V is TRBV4-1 and J is TRBJ1-1, with a weak D call TRBD1 (6 bases). CDR3 size: 16 residues. Germline values: CDR1 MGHRA, CDR2 YSYEKL. Trimming pared 4 bases from V and 1 base from J, leaving 16 bases between. The CDR3 sequence: CASSPETDRQNTEAFF. In nucleotides, the CDR3 is TGCGCCAGCAGCCCCGAAACGGACAGACAGAACACTGAAGCTTTCTTT.

The chain couples TRBV7-9 to TRBJ2-7, with a tentative D call TRBD1 (5 bases). Trimming stripped 1 base from V and 4 bases from J, with 23 bases between. The CDR3 length is 18 residues. Germline-derived CDR1 and CDR2 are SEHNR and FQNEAQ (reference sequence). CDR3 region: CASSLDYGGVDRKYEQYF. CDR3 bases: TGTGCCAGCAGCTTAGATTACGGTGGAGTAGACAGAAAATACGAGCAGTACTTC.

In its sample, this clonotype was seen many times. This chain joins TRBV13 and TRBJ2-1; TRBD1 aligns across 9 bases. Germline V gene data show CDR1 as PRHDT and CDR2 as FYEKMQ (reference sequence). The CDR3 extends over 14 amino acids. V dropped 6 bases and J dropped 4; count of bases not matched to a gene: 4. CDR3 amino acids: CASRAGQGYNEQFF. The CDR3 nucleotides are TGTGCCAGCAGAGCCGGACAGGGGTACAATGAGCAGTTCTTC.

This clonotype was detected ten times or more. The chain employs TRBV5-1 and TRBJ1-1, with 9 bases that match TRBD1. The CDR3 has 14 amino acids. CDR1 and CDR2 (germline): SGHRS, YFSETQ. V trimming: 7 bases; J trimming: 5 bases; junction bases outside the gene matches: 9. The CDR3 here is CASADDRGNTEAFF. The CDR3 DNA reads TGCGCCAGCGCCGACGACAGGGGGAATACTGAAGCTTTCTTT.

This clonotype was seen many times. This rearrangement joins TRBV11-3 to TRBJ2-1, with TRBD1 matching 9 bases. V shed 6 bases and J 2 bases; nucleotides not matched to a gene: 8. CDR1 and CDR2 from the germline V gene are SGHNT and YENEEA. This CDR3 spans 16 amino acids. The CDR3 region is CASRAPGQGTYNEQFF. The DNA for the CDR3 is TGTGCCAGCAGGGCCCCGGGACAGGGAACCTACAATGAGCAGTTCTTC.

Here the CDR3 reads CASRTTGLDTIYF. In nucleotides, the CDR3 is TGTGCCAGCAGGACAACAGGGTTGGACACCATATATTTT. This chain connects TRBV12-3 or TRBV12-4 to TRBJ1-3, with TRBD1 as a possible D gene (6 bases). Trimming stripped 6 bases from V and 8 bases from J, with 14 bases between. CDR3 length: 13 residues.

This chain links TRBV7-6 with TRBJ2-1, with D maybe TRBD1 (6 bases). The germline CDR1 and CDR2 sequences are SGHVS and FNYEAQ. Trimming pared 5 bases from V and 0 bases from J, leaving 11 bases between. The CDR3 is made up of 15 amino acids. CDR3 nucleotides: TGTGCCAGCAGCACCGGACAGCGCTCCTACAATGAGCAGTTCTTC. Translated: CASSTGQRSYNEQFF.

This clonotype was observed a few times. This rearrangement joins TRBV20-1 to TRBJ2-7; 9 positions agree with TRBD1. CDR1 and CDR2 from the germline V gene are DFQATT and SNEGSKA (reference sequence). The ends lost 3 bases at V and 3 bases at J; junction bases unmatched: 6. This CDR3 contains 14 residues. The CDR3 DNA reads TGCAGTGCTAGGGACGGGACAGGGATCTACGAGCAGTACTTC. It specifies CSARDGTGIYEQYF.